The 24 T cell receptor beta chains listed next were all sequenced from one sample in a study of cytomegalovirus exposure and HLA in healthy donors. Profiled with immunoSEQ multiplex PCR; TCRdb holds only in-frame clones, not every one. The table lists over 200,000 clones, 70% to 90% of them singletons, with roughly 5.5% in the top ten. Sample: PBMCs. The source of these receptors is a woman between 18 and 30 years old in good health and CMV-seronegative.

The chain has TRBV7-3 and TRBJ1-1; no firm D call. V lost 5 bases and J lost 1, with 8 bases in between. The germline V gene encodes CDR1 SGHTA and CDR2 FQGTGA. The CDR3 contains 13 residues. The chain's CDR3 is CASSPRSNTEAFF. DNA of the CDR3: TGTGCCAGCAGCCCCCGATCGAACACTGAAGCTTTCTTT.

This sequence joins TRBV27 and TRBJ2-1; 13 positions match TRBD2. With 6 bases clipped from V and 5 bases from J, the junction kept 4 bases outside the gene matches. The CDR3 has 15 residues. Germline CDR1 MNHEY, CDR2 SMNVEV (reference sequence). CDR3: CASSPGLAGDNEQFF. The CDR3 DNA follows: TGTGCCAGCAGCCCCGGACTAGCGGGAGACAATGAGCAGTTCTTC.

Only a few counts were recorded for this clone. J is TRBJ2-3 and V is TRBV9; the D is unclear. The CDR3 is 14 residues long. Trimming cost V 2 bases and J 0 bases, with 7 bases left between them. Germline CDR1 is SGDLS and CDR2 is YYNGEE. The CDR3 region is CASSVETSTDTQYF. In DNA, the CDR3 is TGTGCCAGCAGCGTGGAAACTAGCACAGATACGCAGTATTTT.

As regards this clone: At the DNA level, this CDR3 is encoded by other sequences in the same sample as well. The chain links TRBV4-1 to TRBJ2-1; D possibly uses TRBD1 or TRBD2 (6 bases each). Germline V gene sequence: CDR1 MGHRA, CDR2 YSYEKL. The V gene lost 0 bases and the J gene lost 3 bases, with 9 bases spanning the gap. The CDR3 totals 15 residues. CDR3 sequence (DNA): TGCGCCAGCAGCCAAGAAGGAGGGGGCTACAATGAGCAGTTCTTC. This gives the protein CASSQEGGGYNEQFF.

The chain has TRBV7-6 and TRBJ2-1; D is perhaps TRBD2 (5 bases). The CDR3 extends over 16 amino acids. CDR1 and CDR2 (germline): SGHVS, FNYEAQ. Trimming left V 3 bases short and J 2 bases short, with 14 bases between. CDR3 DNA sequence: TGTGCCAGCAGCTTTGTCCGGAGCGGCACCTACAATGAGCAGTTCTTC. This sequence encodes CASSFVRSGTYNEQFF.

The rearrangement links TRBV4-1 to TRBJ2-5, with D uncertain. The ends were cut back, 2 bases at V and 7 bases at J, with 11 bases in the middle. CDR1 and CDR2 (germline): MGHRA, YSYEKL. The CDR3 extends over 13 amino acids. The CDR3 DNA reads as TGCGCCAGCAGCCAACCCCCGAGGTCGACCCAGTACTTC. Encoded protein: CASSQPPRSTQYF.

CDR3 sequence: CASSIPLGEAGGPYTDTQYF. As DNA, the CDR3 is TGTGCCAGCAGCATCCCCCTCGGGGAAGCGGGAGGTCCCTACACAGATACGCAGTATTTT. This sequence joins TRBV28 and TRBJ2-3; TRBD2 agrees at 9 bases. Losses at the gene ends were 6 bases for V and 2 bases for J; bases not matched to a gene: 21. The CDR3 loop spans 20 amino acids. Germline lookup yields CDR1 MDHEN and CDR2 SYDVKM.

The chain is built from TRBV5-1 and TRBJ2-1; possible D gene TRBD2, 6 bases. The CDR3 spans 18 residues. The germline V gene has CDR1 SGHRS and CDR2 YFSETQ. Trimming cost V 0 bases and J 2 bases, with 18 bases left between them. DNA for the CDR3: TGCGCCAGCAGCTTGGGGGGCTGGGCGGGGCCCACCTACAATGAGCAGTTCTTC. It yields the protein CASSLGGWAGPTYNEQFF.

The chain links TRBV7-6 to TRBJ2-1; no definite D call. The germline V gene has CDR1 SGHVS and CDR2 FNYEAQ. The CDR3 spans 16 residues. Trimming took off 2 bases at V and 6 bases at J, with 17 bases between the two ends. The CDR3 protein is CASSLTVSRSSNEQFF. The CDR3 DNA reads TGTGCCAGCAGCTTAACAGTGAGTCGGTCAAGCAATGAGCAGTTCTTC.

CDR3: CASSQRTGGQSGANVLTF. The CDR3 bases are TGTGCCAGCAGCCAAAGAACAGGGGGCCAATCTGGGGCCAACGTCCTGACTTTC. The chain carries TRBV4-2 and TRBJ2-6; the match to TRBD1 covers 9 bases. The CDR3 sequence is 18 residues long. J lost 1 base, V lost 2 bases, and 6 bases had no gene match. CDR1 and CDR2 (germline): LGHNA, YNFKEQ.

The chain carries TRBV9 and TRBJ2-5; maybe TRBD1 (5 bases). Germline V lookup: CDR1 SGDLS, CDR2 YYNGEE. The CDR3 extends over 13 amino acids. Between the trimmed V and J ends, which lost 0 bases and 3 bases, there was a span of 6 bases. CDR3 nucleotide sequence: TGTGCCAGCAGCGTAGTAGGGGAAGAGACCCAGTACTTC. Encoded protein: CASSVVGEETQYF. Looking up the rest from reference TRBV9 and TRBJ2-5 gives the full variable domain: DSGVTQTPKHLITATGQRVTLRCSPRSGDLSVYWYQQSLDQGLQFLIQYYNGEERAKGNILERFSAQQFPDLHSELNLSSLELGDSALYFCASSVVGEETQYFGPGTRLLVL.

The chain carries TRBV7-9 and TRBJ1-4, with D maybe TRBD1 (5 bases). Germline V lookup: CDR1 SEHNR, CDR2 FQNEAQ (reference sequence). The CDR3 totals 13 residues. Trimming shortened V by 4 bases and J by 8 bases, and 11 bases separated the two germline ends. The chain's CDR3 is CASSSGRNEKLFF. The CDR3 region has the DNA TGTGCCAGCAGCTCGGGACGGAACGAAAAACTGTTTTTT.

The V call is TRBV28, the J call TRBJ1-3; D is uncertain. Trimming cost V 6 bases and J 3 bases, with 12 bases left between them. CDR3 length equals 14 residues. CDR1 and CDR2 (germline): MDHEN, SYDVKM. CDR3 in DNA: TGTGCCAGCAGCGGCGGCGGACGTGGAAACACCATATATTTT. Protein sequence: CASSGGGRGNTIYF.

The chain links TRBV7-2 to TRBJ2-7; 7 nucleotides line up with TRBD2. CDR1 and CDR2 from the germline V gene are SGHTA and FQGNSA. The V and J ends lost 1 base and 0 bases, in that order; junction bases with no gene match: 3. The CDR3 extends over 15 amino acids. CDR3 sequence: CASSLGSGVSYEQYF. In nucleotides, the CDR3 is TGTGCCAGCAGCTTAGGGAGCGGGGTCTCCTACGAGCAGTACTTC.

The chain recombines TRBV14 with TRBJ2-1, with D tentatively TRBD1 (6 bases). Germline loops: CDR1 SGHDN, CDR2 FVKESK. This CDR3 has 14 amino acids. The germline V and J ends were trimmed by 5 bases and 4 bases, with 12 bases remaining between them. The CDR3 DNA is TGTGCCAGCAGCAAGGACAGAGGTTACAATGAGCAGTTCTTC. This translates into CASSKDRGYNEQFF. Variable domain in full (rest from reference TRBV14 and TRBJ2-1): EAGVTQFPSHSVIEKGQTVTLRCDPISGHDNLYWYRRVMGKEIKFLLHFVKESKQDESGMPNNRFLAERTGGTYSTLKVQPAELEDSGVYFCASSKDRGYNEQFFGPGTRLTVL.

The chain couples TRBV9 to TRBJ2-2, with D possibly TRBD1 on 5 matching bases. The CDR3 is made up of 14 amino acids. V lost 3 bases, J lost 2 bases, and 8 bases lay in between. Germline CDR1 and CDR2: SGDLS and YYNGEE. CDR3 protein: CASSARVNTGELFF. The CDR3 bases are TGTGCCAGCAGCGCCAGGGTCAACACCGGGGAGCTGTTTTTT.

The chain couples TRBV30 to TRBJ1-1; D unclear. Germline lookup yields CDR1 GTSNPN and CDR2 SVGIG (reference sequence). The CDR3 totals 11 residues. V lost 8 bases and J lost 1, with 8 bases in between. The CDR3 DNA reads TGTGCCGAGGCAGGGAACACTGAAGCTTTCTTT. It specifies CAEAGNTEAFF. Looking up the rest from reference TRBV30 and TRBJ1-1 gives the full variable domain: SQTIHQWPATLVQPVGSPLSLECTVEGTSNPNLYWYRQAAGRGLQLLFYSVGIGQISSEVPQNLSASRPQDRQFILSSKKLLLSDSGFYLCAEAGNTEAFFGQGTRLTVV.

The chain has TRBV6-1 and TRBJ1-6; weak D call: TRBD1 (5 bases). Looked up from germline, CDR1 is MNHNS and CDR2 is SASEGT. The CDR3 contains 14 residues. V lost 8 bases, J lost 8 bases, and 16 bases lay in between. Written as DNA, the CDR3 is TGTGCCAGCGAGGCGGCTGGGGGATATTCACCCCTCCACTTT. Translated, it gives CASEAAGGYSPLHF.

This sequence joins TRBV28 and TRBJ1-5; no firm D call. This CDR3 has 16 residues. From germline, CDR1 is MDHEN and CDR2 SYDVKM. V dropped 2 bases and J dropped 0 bases, with 11 bases sitting between them. CDR3 sequence reads: CASSLGSVGSNQPQHF. The CDR3 DNA is TGTGCCAGCAGTTTAGGTAGTGTGGGTAGCAATCAGCCCCAGCATTTT.

This chain connects TRBV5-1 to TRBJ2-7; D is unclear. The CDR3 has 13 residues. V was pared by 1 base and J by 3 bases, with 8 bases between. Germline CDR1 is SGHRS and CDR2 is YFSETQ. The CDR3 DNA reads as TGCGCCAGCAGCTTGTTGACAAGCTACGAGCAGTACTTC. As protein: CASSLLTSYEQYF.

CDR3 loop: CASFSDRGGTEAFF. The DNA for the CDR3 is TGTGCCAGCTTTTCAGACAGGGGAGGGACTGAAGCTTTCTTT. The chain combines TRBV2 with TRBJ1-1; 8 bases map to TRBD1. This CDR3 has 14 amino acids. Germline CDR1 reads SNHLY; CDR2 reads FYNNEI. After removal of 8 bases from V and 5 bases from J, the junction contained 10 bases not matched to a gene.

V and J are TRBV6-5 and TRBJ2-1, with D possibly being TRBD1 or TRBD2 (7 bases each). From germline, CDR1 is MNHEY and CDR2 SVGAGI. This CDR3 contains 15 residues. Between the trimmed V and J ends, which lost 6 bases and 5 bases, there was a span of 17 bases. In nucleotides, the CDR3 is TGTGCCAGCAGCCCAGACAGGGACTACGACAATGAGCAGTTCTTC. It translates to CASSPDRDYDNEQFF.

This rearrangement joins TRBV29-1 to TRBJ1-1, with TRBD1 as a possible D gene (5 bases). Trimming pared 1 base from V and 1 base from J, leaving 16 bases between. CDR3 size: 16 residues. Per germline, CDR1 SQVTM and CDR2 ANQGSEA. The DNA for the CDR3 is TGCAGCGTTGAAGGGTCGTGGGGCACCCAGAACACTGAAGCTTTCTTT. This sequence encodes CSVEGSWGTQNTEAFF.

The rearrangement uses TRBV7-9 and TRBJ2-3; 7 bases match TRBD1. The CDR3 loop spans 14 amino acids. Germline CDR1 reads SEHNR; CDR2 reads FQNEAQ (reference sequence). Losses at the gene ends were 2 bases for V and 5 bases for J; bases not matched to a gene: 4. The CDR3 DNA reads TGTGCCAGCAGCTTAAGGGGGCAGGGAGATACGCAGTATTTT. Translated: CASSLRGQGDTQYF.